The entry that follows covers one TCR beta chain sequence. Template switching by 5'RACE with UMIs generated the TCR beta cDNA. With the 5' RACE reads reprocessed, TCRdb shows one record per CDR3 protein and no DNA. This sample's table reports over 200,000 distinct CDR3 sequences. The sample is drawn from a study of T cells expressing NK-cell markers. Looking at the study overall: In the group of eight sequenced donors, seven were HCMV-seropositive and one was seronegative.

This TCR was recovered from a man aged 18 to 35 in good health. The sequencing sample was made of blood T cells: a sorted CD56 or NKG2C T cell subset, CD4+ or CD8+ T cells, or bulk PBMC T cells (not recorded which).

The CDR3 loop is CASSLWDGDSNYGYTF. The chain is built from TRBV5-1 and TRBJ1-2. Germline values: CDR1 SGHRS, CDR2 YFSETQ. The CDR3 totals 16 residues.